The source of this T cell receptor (beta chain) is a study of cytomegalovirus exposure and HLA in healthy donors. The ends lost 2 bases at V and 7 bases at J; junction bases unmatched: 7. Per germline, CDR1 SSHAT and CDR2 FNYEAQ (reference sequence). This CDR3 spans 15 amino acids. 13 Jbeta primers and 60 Vbeta primers were used for the PCR. Clones were read by immunoSEQ multiplex PCR, and TCRdb kept only the in-frame ones, dropping some. This repertoire shows about 120,000 clones, 80% found once; its top ten account for 0.2% to 0.3%. The J gene is TRBJ2-1, the V gene TRBV7-7, with 8 positions matching TRBD2. The sequencing sample was made of PBMCs. This receptor was obtained from a middle-aged man in good health and CMV-seronegative. In DNA form, the CDR3 reads TGTGCCAGCAGCTTAAGTCGGGAGGGGTATAATGAGCAGTTCTTC. Amino acids: CASSLSREGYNEQFF.